The 5 T cell receptor beta chains presented below share a single source sample, sequenced in a study of human T cells and chemical hapten exposure. Time point here: patch test 2, 6 weeks after DPC sensitization. As for treatment: therapeutic diphenylcyclopropenone sensitization with weekly scalp DPC. TCRdb redid the calling of the RACE reads with MiXCR, one entry per CDR3 protein. Of tens of thousands of distinct CDR3 sequences in the sample, approximately 10% are singletons; the top ten hold 6.8%. The material was whole blood, obtained in connection with sensitization to the hapten diphenylcyclopropenone (DPC). These receptors all come from a woman in her forties or fifties with alopecia areata. Some clones in this sample may be carry-over from other donors' samples.

This clonotype was counted at least ten times. The chain has TRBV29-1 and TRBJ1-1; 8 bases match TRBD1. Germline-derived CDR1 and CDR2 are SQVTM and ANQGSEA. The CDR3 is 13 residues long. V lost 4 bases, J lost 3 bases, and 4 bases stayed unmatched. The CDR3 loop is CSVGTGTYTEAFF. CDR3 nucleotides: TGCAGCGTTGGGACAGGGACGTACACTGAAGCTTTCTTT.

The chain is built from TRBV20-1 and TRBJ1-2; D is possibly TRBD1 (5 bases). Germline CDR1 and CDR2: DFQATT and SNEGSKA (reference sequence). This CDR3 is 15 amino acids long. V dropped 6 bases and J dropped 4 bases, with 21 bases sitting between them. The CDR3 region is CSATIPGKRGYGYTF. The CDR3 DNA is TGCAGTGCCACAATCCCAGGGAAGAGGGGCTATGGCTACACCTTC.

V is TRBV23-1 and J is TRBJ2-3; the match to TRBD2 covers 11 bases. TRBV23-1 is treated as an ORF (open reading frame) with a function not yet certain. J lost 8 bases, V lost 3 bases, and 7 bases had no gene match. The length of the CDR3 is 15 residues. CDR3 sequence reads: CASSQSTSGIGTQYF. The DNA of the CDR3 is TGCGCCAGCAGTCAGTCGACTAGCGGGATTGGTACGCAGTATTTT.

This clonotype was counted between two and nine times. The chain joins TRBV29-1 to TRBJ2-3; D remains unclear. Germline V gives CDR1 SQVTM, CDR2 ANQGSEA. Between the trimmed V and J ends, which lost 7 bases and 1 base, there was a span of 12 bases. This CDR3 spans 13 amino acids. In DNA, the CDR3 is TGCAGCGCCGAAAGATCCGGCACAGATACGCAGTATTTT. Protein product: CSAERSGTDTQYF.

This clonotype was detected many times. The CDR3 sequence: CASSKDTERNTIYF. In DNA form, the CDR3 reads TGTGCCAGCTCAAAGGACACTGAGCGAAACACCATATATTTT. This chain uses TRBV18 with TRBJ1-3, with a possible D match to TRBD1 (5 bases). The ends were cut back, 5 bases at V and 5 bases at J, with 13 bases in the middle. In germline, CDR1 is KGHSH, CDR2 LQKENI. There are 14 residues in the CDR3.